Below are 21 T cell receptor beta chains sequenced from a single sample in a study of blood T cell repertoires in COVID-19. Sequencing used immunoSEQ multiplex PCR; TCRdb keeps in-frame clones, though not all of them. The sample includes 150,000 to 200,000 clones, approximately 87% seen only once; the top ten take about 9.4%. Material: peripheral blood. The receptors were gathered from a woman in her sixties or seventies with COVID-19, enrolled during active disease.

The gene calls are TRBV3-1 (or the pseudogene TRBV3-2) and TRBJ1-3, with 9 bases that match TRBD1. The V gene end was trimmed by 0 bases and the J gene end by 8 bases; junction bases not matched to a gene: 5. The CDR3 is 15 residues long. The germline CDR1 and CDR2 sequences are LGHDT and YNNKEL (reference sequence). The CDR3 spells CASSQEDRGLDTIYF. Here the CDR3 DNA reads TGTGCCAGCAGCCAAGAGGACAGGGGCCTGGACACCATATATTTT.

The chain is built from TRBV11-2 and TRBJ1-4; 7 nucleotides agree with TRBD1. The CDR3 is made up of 15 amino acids. Unmatched junction bases numbered 5, after V lost 0 bases and J lost 7 bases. CDR1 is SGHAT, CDR2 FQNNGV, per germline. CDR3 sequence reads: CASSLETGVGEKLFF. DNA of the CDR3: TGTGCCAGCAGCTTAGAAACAGGGGTGGGTGAAAAACTGTTTTTT.

This clone was recorded a few times. The V call is TRBV9, the J call TRBJ1-6; perhaps TRBD1 as D (5 bases). Deletions cut 4 bases from V and 10 bases from J, with 18 bases between. Per the germline V gene, CDR1 is SGDLS and CDR2 is YYNGEE. This CDR3 region has 15 residues. The CDR3 reads CASSPRGRVGSPLHF. In DNA, the CDR3 is TGTGCCAGCAGCCCTAGGGGCCGGGTTGGCTCACCCCTCCACTTT.

The chain combines TRBV5-1 with TRBJ1-4, with D unresolved. Germline values: CDR1 SGHRS, CDR2 YFSETQ. V lost 4 bases to trimming and J lost 4 bases, with 14 bases between them. The CDR3 loop spans 15 amino acids. CDR3 residues: CASSGAGLSNEKLFF. The CDR3 region has the DNA TGCGCCAGCAGCGGCGCGGGCCTCAGTAATGAAAAACTGTTTTTT.

For this clone: An end of the junction differs from the germline gene, which may be a read error. The gene calls are TRBV6-1 and TRBJ1-4; D is unclear. CDR1 and CDR2 from the germline V gene are MNHNS and SASEGT. The CDR3 has 17 residues. The CDR3 here is CASREGRSIATNEKLFF. The CDR3 bases are TGTGCCAGCAGAGAAGGCAGGTCGATAGCAACTAATGAAAAACTGTTTTTT.

In DNA, the CDR3 is TGTGCCAGCAGTAGACAGAGTTCCACTGAAGCTTTCTTT. Amino acid sequence: CASSRQSSTEAFF. The rearrangement links TRBV6-5 to TRBJ1-1, with D perhaps TRBD1 (5 bases). The CDR3 has 13 amino acids. Germline CDR1 and CDR2: MNHEY and SVGAGI. Trimming took 5 bases from V and 4 from J, leaving 11 bases between them.

The CDR3 region has the DNA TGTGCCAGCAGCTCCTCCTACATGCGCTCCGAGGGTTCACCCCTCCACTTT. It is translated as CASSSSYMRSEGSPLHF. V usage is TRBV7-8 and J usage is TRBJ1-6; D remains unclear. The germline CDR1 and CDR2 sequences are SGHVS and FQNEAQ. V was trimmed by 4 bases and J by 9 bases, leaving 22 bases between them. The CDR3 totals 17 residues.

This rearrangement joins TRBV24-1 to TRBJ2-1; tentatively, D is TRBD2 (7 bases). Trimming stripped 1 base from V and 1 base from J, with 16 bases between. The CDR3 covers 18 residues. The germline CDR1 and CDR2 sequences are KGHDR and SFDVKD. CDR3 loop: CATSDLSSGGQSYNEQFF. CDR3 coding DNA: TGTGCCACCAGTGATTTATCTTCGGGGGGCCAATCCTACAATGAGCAGTTCTTC.

This chain joins TRBV18 and TRBJ1-1; D is unclear. The CDR3 is 14 residues long. Trimming removed 1 base from V and 7 bases from J, with 13 bases in between. CDR1 KGHSH and CDR2 LQKENI come from the germline V gene. CDR3 nucleotide sequence: TGTGCCAGCTCACCACAGGGAGGATTGAGTGAAGCTTTCTTT. Encoded protein: CASSPQGGLSEAFF.

The rearrangement uses TRBV10-3 and TRBJ2-3; D is perhaps TRBD2 (5 bases). V lost 2 bases and J lost 0, with 6 bases in between. The CDR3 extends over 14 amino acids. The V gene's germline CDR1 is ENHRY and CDR2 SYGVKD. DNA for the CDR3: TGTGCCATCAGTGAGGAGGGTAGCACAGATACGCAGTATTTT. It specifies CAISEEGSTDTQYF.

V and J are TRBV5-6 and TRBJ1-6; 7 nucleotides match TRBD1. The CDR3 is 15 residues long. V dropped 0 bases and J dropped 10; count of bases not matched to a gene: 7. Germline assignment: CDR1 SGHDT and CDR2 YYEEEE. The CDR3 here is CASSLVGQLRSPLHF. CDR3 coding DNA: TGTGCCAGCAGCTTGGTGGGACAGCTTCGATCACCCCTCCACTTT.

This chain uses TRBV4-1 with TRBJ2-1; 8 bases align to TRBD2. This CDR3 has 15 residues. Germline CDR1 and CDR2: MGHRA and YSYEKL. V shed 4 bases and J 6 bases; nucleotides not matched to a gene: 8. As DNA, the CDR3 is TGCGCCAGCAGCCCCGCGGGGGGCGCATTCAATGAGCAGTTCTTC. As protein: CASSPAGGAFNEQFF.

The chain has TRBV19 and TRBJ2-1; no definite D call. CDR1 is LNHDA, CDR2 SQIVND, per germline (reference sequence). The V gene lost 9 bases and the J gene lost 10 bases, with 22 bases spanning the gap. The CDR3 contains 14 residues. CDR3 sequence: CASSLPWARAEQFF. In nucleotides, the CDR3 is TGTGCCAGCTCACTTCCGTGGGCGCGTGCAGAGCAGTTCTTC.

The chain is built from TRBV3-1 (or the pseudogene TRBV3-2) and TRBJ1-1, with unresolved D. The ends were cut back, 5 bases at V and 1 base at J, with 14 bases in the middle. The CDR3 is made up of 15 amino acids. Germline CDR1 LGHDT, CDR2 YNNKEL (reference sequence). The CDR3 nucleotides read TGTGCCAGCAGCAGCATCCCTGGAGGGAACACTGAAGCTTTCTTT. This gives the protein CASSSIPGGNTEAFF.

This chain connects TRBV3-1 (or the pseudogene TRBV3-2) to TRBJ2-7; TRBD1 is a possible D gene (6 bases). Trimming pared 3 bases from V and 3 bases from J, leaving 15 bases between. CDR1 is LGHDT and CDR2 is YNNKEL in the germline V gene (reference sequence). The CDR3 has 15 residues. The CDR3 nucleotides are TGTGCCAGCAGCCACAACCCCGGACAGCACTACGAGCAGTACTTC. It encodes CASSHNPGQHYEQYF.

The chain combines TRBV6-1 with TRBJ1-5; possible D gene TRBD1, 6 bases. The germline V gene encodes CDR1 MNHNS and CDR2 SASEGT. The CDR3 runs 15 residues. V was clipped by 7 bases and J by 3 bases, with 16 bases between them. CDR3 bases: TGTGCCAGCACTCCTTTAGACAGGTCCAATCAGCCCCAGCATTTT. It encodes CASTPLDRSNQPQHF.

As concerns this clone: This sample also contains other DNA sequences that code for the same CDR3. The gene calls are TRBV20-1 and TRBJ1-2; D uncertain. Germline loops: CDR1 DFQATT, CDR2 SNEGSKA (reference sequence). V was trimmed by 3 bases and J by 4 bases, leaving 6 bases between them. The CDR3 has 11 amino acids. CDR3 sequence (DNA): TGCAGTGCTAGGGCCTCCTATGGCTACACCTTC. Protein product: CSARASYGYTF.

The J gene is TRBJ2-1, the V gene TRBV2; 10 nucleotides agree with TRBD1. This CDR3 has 13 amino acids. V was pared by 8 bases and J by 4 bases, with 2 bases of the junction left unmatched. The germline gives CDR1 SNHLY, CDR2 FYNNEI. The CDR3 reads CASLGQGYNEQFF. In DNA form, the CDR3 reads TGTGCCAGCCTGGGACAGGGGTACAATGAGCAGTTCTTC.

The V gene is TRBV7-9, the J gene TRBJ2-5; perhaps TRBD2 as D (7 bases). V was shortened by 1 base and J by 0 bases, with 12 bases between the two germline ends. Per the germline V gene, CDR1 is SEHNR and CDR2 is FQNEAQ (reference sequence). The CDR3 extends over 16 amino acids. The CDR3 nucleotides are TGTGCCAGCAGCTTAGTGGGGGGGGCGAACCAAGAGACCCAGTACTTC. Amino acids: CASSLVGGANQETQYF.

The chain joins TRBV4-1 to TRBJ2-3; D might be TRBD1 (6 bases). Trimming removed 3 bases from V and 2 bases from J, with 12 bases in between. The CDR3 runs to 15 residues. Germline CDR1 is MGHRA and CDR2 is YSYEKL. This chain's CDR3 is CASSQGAGFTDTQYF. DNA of the CDR3: TGCGCCAGCAGCCAGGGGGCAGGGTTCACAGATACGCAGTATTTT.

The V call is TRBV5-5, the J call TRBJ1-5; tentative D call: TRBD1 (5 bases). The V end was cut by 3 bases, the J end by 0 bases, with 13 bases between. The CDR3 contains 16 residues. Per the germline V gene, CDR1 is SGHKS and CDR2 is YYEKEE (reference sequence). DNA for the CDR3: TGTGCCAGCAGCTCGAATTCAGGGAATAGCAATCAGCCCCAGCATTTT. It translates to CASSSNSGNSNQPQHF. Based on the CDR3 plus reference TRBV5-5 and TRBJ1-5, the full variable domain is DAGVTQSPTHLIKTRGQQVTLRCSPISGHKSVSWYQQVLGQGPQFIFQYYEKEERGRGNFPDRFSARQFPNYSSELNVNALLLGDSALYLCASSSNSGNSNQPQHFGDGTRLSIL.